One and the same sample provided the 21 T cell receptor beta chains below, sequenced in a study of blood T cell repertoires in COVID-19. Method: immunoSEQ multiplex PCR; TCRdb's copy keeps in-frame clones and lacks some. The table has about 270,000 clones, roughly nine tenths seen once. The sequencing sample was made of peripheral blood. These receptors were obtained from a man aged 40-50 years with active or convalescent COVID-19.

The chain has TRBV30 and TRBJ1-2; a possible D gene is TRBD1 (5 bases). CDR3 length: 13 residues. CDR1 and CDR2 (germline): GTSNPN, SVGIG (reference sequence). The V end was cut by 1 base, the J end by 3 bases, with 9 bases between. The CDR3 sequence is CAWSGQPHYGYTF. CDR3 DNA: TGTGCCTGGAGTGGACAGCCCCACTATGGCTACACCTTC.

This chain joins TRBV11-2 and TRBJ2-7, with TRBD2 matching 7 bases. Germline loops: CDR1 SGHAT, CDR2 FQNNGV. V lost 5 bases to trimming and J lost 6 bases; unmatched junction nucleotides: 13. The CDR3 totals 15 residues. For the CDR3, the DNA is TGTGCCAGCAGCCCGGCTCGATCGGGCGGGAGCGAGCAGTACTTC. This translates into CASSPARSGGSEQYF.

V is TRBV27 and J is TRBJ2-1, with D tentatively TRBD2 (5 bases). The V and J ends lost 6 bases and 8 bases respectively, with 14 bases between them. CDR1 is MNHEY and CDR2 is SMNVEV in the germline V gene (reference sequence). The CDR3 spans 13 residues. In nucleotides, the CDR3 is TGTGCCAGCAGGGAGGCGGATGGGGATGAGCAGTTCTTC. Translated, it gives CASREADGDEQFF.

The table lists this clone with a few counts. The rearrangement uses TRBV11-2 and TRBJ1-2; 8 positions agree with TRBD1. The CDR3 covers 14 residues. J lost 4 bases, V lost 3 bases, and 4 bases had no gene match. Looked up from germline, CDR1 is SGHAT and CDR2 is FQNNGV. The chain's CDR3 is CASSFQGAGYGYTF. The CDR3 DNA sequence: TGTGCCAGCAGCTTCCAGGGGGCTGGCTATGGCTACACCTTC.

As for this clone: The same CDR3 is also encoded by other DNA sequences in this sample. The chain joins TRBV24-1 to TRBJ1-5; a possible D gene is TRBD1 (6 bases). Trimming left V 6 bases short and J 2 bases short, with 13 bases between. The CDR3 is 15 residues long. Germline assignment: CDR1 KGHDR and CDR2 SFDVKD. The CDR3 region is CATSPGEGGNQPQHF. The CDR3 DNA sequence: TGTGCCACCAGTCCAGGGGAAGGGGGCAATCAGCCCCAGCATTTT.

CDR3 coding DNA: TGTGCCAGCAGTGGGGGGGGGAAGGAAAATGAGCAGTTCTTC. Protein: CASSGGGKENEQFF. The J gene is TRBJ2-1, the V gene TRBV25-1; 7 bases match TRBD2. V lost 4 bases, J lost 7 bases, and 7 bases stayed unmatched. The CDR3 has 14 residues. Germline values: CDR1 MGHDK, CDR2 SYGVNS.

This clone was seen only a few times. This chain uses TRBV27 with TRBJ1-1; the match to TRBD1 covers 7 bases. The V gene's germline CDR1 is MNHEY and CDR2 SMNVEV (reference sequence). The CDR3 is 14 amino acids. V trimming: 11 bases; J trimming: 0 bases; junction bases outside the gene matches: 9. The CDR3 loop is CAAKQGWMNTEAFF. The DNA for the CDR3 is TGTGCCGCGAAACAGGGGTGGATGAACACTGAAGCTTTCTTT.

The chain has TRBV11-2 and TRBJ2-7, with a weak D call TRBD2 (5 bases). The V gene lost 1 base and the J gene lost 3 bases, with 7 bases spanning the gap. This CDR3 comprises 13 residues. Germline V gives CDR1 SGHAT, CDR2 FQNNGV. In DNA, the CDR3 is TGTGCCAGCAGCTTAGCACGGGACTACGAGCAGTACTTC. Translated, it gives CASSLARDYEQYF.

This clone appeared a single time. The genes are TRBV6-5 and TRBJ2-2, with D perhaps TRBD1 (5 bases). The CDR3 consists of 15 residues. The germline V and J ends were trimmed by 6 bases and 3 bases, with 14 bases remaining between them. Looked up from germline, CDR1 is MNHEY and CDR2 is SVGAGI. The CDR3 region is CASRDTTRDTGELFF. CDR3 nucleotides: TGTGCCAGCAGGGACACAACTCGAGACACCGGGGAGCTGTTTTTT.

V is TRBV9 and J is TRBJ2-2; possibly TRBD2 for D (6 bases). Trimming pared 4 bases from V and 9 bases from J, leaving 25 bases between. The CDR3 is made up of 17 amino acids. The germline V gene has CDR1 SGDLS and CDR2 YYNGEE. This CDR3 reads CASSPRAEEGRSRELFF. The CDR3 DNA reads TGTGCCAGCAGCCCTCGAGCGGAGGAGGGGCGTTCCCGGGAGCTGTTTTTT.

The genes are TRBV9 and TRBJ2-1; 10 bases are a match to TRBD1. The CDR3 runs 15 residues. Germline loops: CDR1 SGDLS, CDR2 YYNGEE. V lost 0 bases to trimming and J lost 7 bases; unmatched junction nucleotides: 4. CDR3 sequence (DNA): TGTGCCAGCAGCGTAGTCGGGACAGGGGCTAATGAGCAGTTCTTC. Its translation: CASSVVGTGANEQFF.

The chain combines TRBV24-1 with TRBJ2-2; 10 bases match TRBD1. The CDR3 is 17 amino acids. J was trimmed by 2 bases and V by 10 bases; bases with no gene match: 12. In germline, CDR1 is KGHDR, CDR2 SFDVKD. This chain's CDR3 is CATGGWTGGFNTGELFF. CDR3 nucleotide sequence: TGTGCCACAGGTGGTTGGACAGGGGGTTTTAACACCGGGGAGCTGTTTTTT.

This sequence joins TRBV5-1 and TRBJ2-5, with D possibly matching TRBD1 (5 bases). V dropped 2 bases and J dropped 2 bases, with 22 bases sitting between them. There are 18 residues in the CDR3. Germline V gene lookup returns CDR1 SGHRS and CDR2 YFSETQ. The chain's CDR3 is CASSFGQGNSSPQETQYF. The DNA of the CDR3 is TGCGCCAGCAGCTTTGGGCAGGGTAACTCTTCCCCTCAAGAGACCCAGTACTTC.

The CDR3 coding sequence is TGTGCCAGCAGTGAACGGGGGGGCAACGAGCAGTACTTC. As protein: CASSERGGNEQYF. The chain joins TRBV6-1 to TRBJ2-7; 8 bases map to TRBD2. Germline trimming cut 2 bases from V and 5 bases from J; bases unmatched to any gene: 2. Germline CDR1 MNHNS, CDR2 SASEGT. The CDR3 has 13 amino acids.

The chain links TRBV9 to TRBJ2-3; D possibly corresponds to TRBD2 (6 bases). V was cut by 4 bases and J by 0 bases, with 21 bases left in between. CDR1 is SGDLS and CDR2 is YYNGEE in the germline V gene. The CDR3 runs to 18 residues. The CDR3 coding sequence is TGTGCCAGCAGCCTAAGGGGCCCCCAGGACTATAGCACAGATACGCAGTATTTT. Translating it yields CASSLRGPQDYSTDTQYF.

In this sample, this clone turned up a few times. CDR3 nucleotide sequence: TGTGCCTGGAGTACAGGTGGAAACACCATATATTTT. It specifies CAWSTGGNTIYF. This chain connects TRBV30 to TRBJ1-3; possible D gene TRBD1, 5 bases. The germline CDR1 and CDR2 sequences are GTSNPN and SVGIG (reference sequence). The CDR3 has 12 residues. V dropped 2 bases and J dropped 3 bases, with 5 bases sitting between them.

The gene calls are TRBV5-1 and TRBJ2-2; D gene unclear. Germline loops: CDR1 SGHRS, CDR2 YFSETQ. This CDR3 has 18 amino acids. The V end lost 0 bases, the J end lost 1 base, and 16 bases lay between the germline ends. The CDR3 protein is CASSLGWWLTLNTGELFF. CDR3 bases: TGCGCCAGCAGCTTGGGATGGTGGCTGACTTTGAACACCGGGGAGCTGTTTTTT. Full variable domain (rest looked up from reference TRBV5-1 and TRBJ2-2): KAGVTQTPRYLIKTRGQQVTLSCSPISGHRSVSWYQQTPGQGLQFLFEYFSETQRNKGNFPGRFSGRQFSNSRSEMNVSTLELGDSALYLCASSLGWWLTLNTGELFFGEGSRLTVL.

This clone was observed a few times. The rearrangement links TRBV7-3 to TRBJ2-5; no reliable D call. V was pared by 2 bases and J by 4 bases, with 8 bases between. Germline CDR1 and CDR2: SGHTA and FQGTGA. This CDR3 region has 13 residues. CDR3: CASSLGLGETQYF. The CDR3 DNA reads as TGTGCCAGCAGCTTAGGGCTCGGAGAGACCCAGTACTTC.

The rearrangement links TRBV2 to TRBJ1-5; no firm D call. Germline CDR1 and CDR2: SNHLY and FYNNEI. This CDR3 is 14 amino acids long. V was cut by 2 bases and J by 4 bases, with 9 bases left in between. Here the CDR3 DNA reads TGTGCCAGCAGTGAATGGGCCTCGAATCAGCCCCAGCATTTT. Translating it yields CASSEWASNQPQHF.

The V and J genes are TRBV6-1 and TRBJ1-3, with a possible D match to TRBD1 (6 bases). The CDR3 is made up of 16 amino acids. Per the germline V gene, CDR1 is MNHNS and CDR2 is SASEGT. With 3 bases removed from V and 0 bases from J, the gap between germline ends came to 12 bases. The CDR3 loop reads CASSDRVGASGNTIYF. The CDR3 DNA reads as TGTGCCAGCAGTGATAGAGTGGGGGCCTCTGGAAACACCATATATTTT.

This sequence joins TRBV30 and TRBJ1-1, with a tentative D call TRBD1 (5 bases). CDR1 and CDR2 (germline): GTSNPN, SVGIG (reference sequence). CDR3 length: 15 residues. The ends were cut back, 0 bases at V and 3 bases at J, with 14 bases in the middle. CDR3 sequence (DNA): TGTGCCTGGAGTGTACAAGAGGGGAGGGACACTGAAGCTTTCTTT. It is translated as CAWSVQEGRDTEAFF. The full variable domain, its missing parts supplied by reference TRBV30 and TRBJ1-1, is SQTIHQWPATLVQPVGSPLSLECTVEGTSNPNLYWYRQAAGRGLQLLFYSVGIGQISSEVPQNLSASRPQDRQFILSSKKLLLSDSGFYLCAWSVQEGRDTEAFFGQGTRLTVV.